Shown below are 30 T cell receptor beta chains from a single sample sequenced in a study of blood T cell repertoires in COVID-19. Profiling relied on immunoSEQ multiplex PCR, and the TCRdb table lists in-frame clones only, not all of them. The table lists 250,000 to 350,000 clones, about 89% of them singletons. The sequenced sample consisted of peripheral blood. The source is a woman between 55 and 75 years old with acute or convalescent COVID-19.

The V and J genes are TRBV6-5 and TRBJ1-4, with D possibly being TRBD1 (6 bases). The germline CDR1 and CDR2 sequences are MNHEY and SVGAGI. The CDR3 loop spans 15 amino acids. Trimming removed 0 bases from V and 5 bases from J, with 10 bases in between. The CDR3 region is CASSYSGGGNEKLFF. The CDR3 nucleotides read TGTGCCAGCAGTTACTCAGGGGGGGGAAATGAAAAACTGTTTTTT.

The gene calls are TRBV9 and TRBJ1-4; D uncertain. The CDR3 sequence is 15 residues long. Germline CDR1 reads SGDLS; CDR2 reads YYNGEE. Trimming cost V 0 bases and J 5 bases, with 11 bases left between them. The CDR3 loop reads CASSVGAGGNEKLFF. As DNA, the CDR3 is TGTGCCAGCAGCGTAGGGGCAGGTGGAAATGAAAAACTGTTTTTT.

A single count supports this clone. V usage is TRBV11-2 and J usage is TRBJ2-3, with D possibly TRBD1 on 6 matching bases. There are 12 residues in the CDR3. The germline gives CDR1 SGHAT, CDR2 FQNNGV. The V end was cut by 5 bases, the J end by 9 bases, with 12 bases between. CDR3 sequence (DNA): TGTGCCAGCAGCGAGGGGGTAGGGACGCAGTATTTT. Protein sequence: CASSEGVGTQYF.

This chain joins TRBV12-3 or TRBV12-4 and TRBJ2-7; TRBD2 might be the D (6 bases). V dropped 6 bases and J dropped 3 bases, with 12 bases sitting between them. The CDR3 has 13 residues. The CDR3 protein is CASRRDRYYEQYF. CDR3 DNA sequence: TGTGCCAGCAGGCGGGACCGATACTACGAGCAGTACTTC.

Only one count was recorded for this clone. The J gene is TRBJ1-2, the V gene TRBV19; TRBD1 aligns across 9 bases. The CDR3 is 18 residues long. CDR1 LNHDA and CDR2 SQIVND come from the germline V gene (reference sequence). With 3 bases clipped from V and 2 bases from J, the junction kept 13 bases outside the gene matches. CDR3 loop: CASSIYRDRAQSNYGYTF. The CDR3 DNA reads TGTGCCAGTAGTATCTACCGGGACAGGGCCCAGTCAAACTATGGCTACACCTTC.

The chain couples TRBV11-3 to TRBJ2-1, with 10 bases lining up with TRBD2. CDR1 and CDR2 (germline): SGHNT, YENEEA. The CDR3 totals 15 residues. V lost 3 bases, J lost 9 bases, and 8 bases stayed unmatched. The CDR3 nucleotides read TGTGCCAGCAGCTTTGGTAGCGGGAGGAGCTTTGAGCAGTTCTTC. Protein product: CASSFGSGRSFEQFF. Filled out from reference TRBV11-3 and TRBJ2-1, the complete variable domain reads EAGVVQSPRYKIIEKKQPVAFWCNPISGHNTLYWYLQNLGQGPELLIRYENEEAVDDSQLPKDRFSAERLKGVDSTLKIQPAELGDSAVYLCASSFGSGRSFEQFFGPGTRLTVL.

This sequence joins TRBV5-1 and TRBJ1-2, with D possibly matching TRBD1 (5 bases). The CDR3 length is 17 residues. Between the trimmed V and J ends, which lost 2 bases and 4 bases, there was a span of 21 bases. Germline lookup yields CDR1 SGHRS and CDR2 YFSETQ. CDR3 sequence reads: CASSLGPQAGDSYGYTF. The CDR3 region has the DNA TGCGCCAGCAGCTTAGGACCACAGGCAGGAGATTCCTATGGCTACACCTTC.

The J gene is TRBJ2-3, the V gene TRBV7-2, with D possibly matching TRBD2 (6 bases). The CDR3 loop spans 15 amino acids. Trimming left V 5 bases short and J 4 bases short, with 16 bases between. Germline loops: CDR1 SGHTA, CDR2 FQGNSA. The CDR3 coding sequence is TGTGCCAGCAGCGATACTAGCAAGCCCCCAGATACGCAGTATTTT. As protein: CASSDTSKPPDTQYF.

This chain uses TRBV24-1 with TRBJ2-3, with TRBD2 matching over 10 bases. Germline CDR1 and CDR2: KGHDR and SFDVKD. The CDR3 extends over 18 amino acids. V dropped 9 bases and J dropped 0; count of bases not matched to a gene: 14. The CDR3 protein is CATSFSGGQELSTDTQYF. DNA for the CDR3: TGTGCCACCTCCTTTAGCGGGGGGCAAGAACTGAGCACAGATACGCAGTATTTT.

The rearrangement joins TRBV11-2 to TRBJ1-2, with 8 bases aligning to TRBD1. CDR1 SGHAT and CDR2 FQNNGV come from the germline V gene. The CDR3 runs to 15 residues. The ends lost 1 base at V and 4 bases at J; junction bases unmatched: 5. The CDR3 DNA reads TGTGCCAGCAGCTTAGTTGTGGGACAGGTCTATGGCTACACCTTC. Protein product: CASSLVVGQVYGYTF.

The chain carries TRBV10-3 and TRBJ1-5; no firm D call. The germline V gene has CDR1 ENHRY and CDR2 SYGVKD. The CDR3 runs to 14 residues. V lost 3 bases to trimming and J lost 1 base, with 7 bases between them. The CDR3: CAISDSGSNQPQHF. Written as DNA, the CDR3 is TGTGCCATCAGTGACTCGGGAAGCAATCAGCCCCAGCATTTT.

The V gene is TRBV2, the J gene TRBJ1-2; TRBD1 might be the D (5 bases). CDR1 is SNHLY, CDR2 FYNNEI, per germline. The CDR3 has 13 amino acids. Trimming cost V 5 bases and J 2 bases, with 9 bases left between them. CDR3 bases: TGTGCCAGCAGTACGGACAAAAACTATGGCTACACCTTC. Translating it yields CASSTDKNYGYTF.

The chain is built from TRBV7-3 and TRBJ2-5; TRBD2 matches at 7 bases. Germline CDR1 SGHTA, CDR2 FQGTGA. V lost 2 bases, J lost 5 bases, and 2 bases stayed unmatched. The length of the CDR3 is 13 residues. The CDR3 protein is CASSLLAEETQYF. DNA of the CDR3: TGTGCCAGCAGCTTACTAGCGGAGGAGACCCAGTACTTC.

The CDR3 spells CASSLTGQLRVETQYF. The CDR3 DNA reads TGTGCCAGCAGTTTAACGGGACAGTTGAGGGTGGAGACCCAGTACTTC. The rearrangement uses TRBV6-5 and TRBJ2-5; TRBD1 matches 7 bases. Germline-derived CDR1 and CDR2 are MNHEY and SVGAGI. The CDR3 totals 16 residues. The V gene end was trimmed by 4 bases and the J gene end by 5 bases; junction bases not matched to a gene: 13.

The chain carries TRBV9 and TRBJ1-2, with D perhaps matching TRBD1 (6 bases). There are 18 residues in the CDR3. CDR1 SGDLS and CDR2 YYNGEE come from the germline V gene. V was trimmed by 0 bases and J by 8 bases, leaving 26 bases between them. CDR3 coding DNA: TGTGCCAGCAGCGTAGCCGCCATCCCCGGGGGGGGCGCGTCGGGCTACACCTTC. Translation gives CASSVAAIPGGGASGYTF.

This rearrangement joins TRBV10-3 to TRBJ2-2, with 7 positions matching TRBD2. Trimming at V came to 6 bases and at J to 0 bases, leaving 10 bases not matched to a gene. Germline CDR1 ENHRY, CDR2 SYGVKD. This CDR3 has 17 amino acids. The CDR3 spells CAIRGGSGKPNTGELFF. The CDR3 DNA reads TGTGCCATCAGGGGGGGGTCAGGAAAACCGAACACCGGGGAGCTGTTTTTT.

The chain uses TRBV5-4 and TRBJ2-5; TRBD1 aligns across 8 bases. The CDR3 totals 15 residues. After removal of 5 bases from V and 2 bases from J, the junction contained 8 bases not matched to a gene. In germline, CDR1 is SGHNT, CDR2 YYREEE (reference sequence). In DNA form, the CDR3 reads TGTGCCAGCAGTCCAGGGGGCAGGGGACAAGAGACCCAGTACTTC. Amino acid sequence: CASSPGGRGQETQYF.

The chain links TRBV6-4 to TRBJ1-3; D is unclear. The CDR3 is 15 residues long. Germline values: CDR1 MRHNA, CDR2 SNTAGT. V was clipped by 2 bases and J by 0 bases, with 8 bases between them. CDR3 sequence: CASSDTHGSGNTIYF. CDR3 bases: TGTGCCAGCAGTGACACGCACGGCTCTGGAAACACCATATATTTT.

The chain recombines TRBV4-3 with TRBJ1-3; possible D gene TRBD1, 6 bases. The CDR3 has 18 amino acids. Trimming removed 0 bases from V and 0 bases from J, with 15 bases in between. Germline CDR1 reads LGHNA; CDR2 reads YSLEER. CDR3 amino acids: CASSQDAGAFNSGNTIYF. The CDR3 nucleotides are TGCGCCAGCAGCCAAGATGCAGGGGCGTTTAACTCTGGAAACACCATATATTTT.

This clone has just one count. This chain links TRBV5-4 with TRBJ2-5; 9 bases map to TRBD2. The junction had 0 bases not matched to a gene; V was cut back by 5 bases and J by 1 base. The CDR3 has 13 amino acids. Germline-derived CDR1 and CDR2 are SGHNT and YYREEE (reference sequence). The CDR3 sequence is CASRLAGQETQYF. The CDR3 DNA follows: TGTGCCAGCAGACTAGCGGGCCAAGAGACCCAGTACTTC.

The chain joins TRBV6-5 to TRBJ2-4; 13 bases align to TRBD2. The germline CDR1 and CDR2 sequences are MNHEY and SVGAGI. This CDR3 is built from 15 residues. Losses at the gene ends were 6 bases for V and 5 bases for J; bases not matched to a gene: 4. The CDR3 sequence is CASSQLAGGQNIQYF. In DNA form, the CDR3 reads TGTGCCAGCAGCCAACTAGCGGGGGGGCAAAACATTCAGTACTTC.

The V call is TRBV18, the J call TRBJ1-6; D ambiguous. Looked up from germline, CDR1 is KGHSH and CDR2 is LQKENI. V shed 2 bases and J shed 8 bases, with 13 bases lying between them. CDR3 size: 15 residues. The CDR3 DNA is TGTGCCAGCTCACCAGAGGGAGTTCGGGATTCACCCCTCCACTTT. As protein: CASSPEGVRDSPLHF.

The V gene is TRBV19, the J gene TRBJ2-7; 10 nucleotides line up with TRBD2. Trimming cost V 4 bases and J 3 bases; bases outside gene matches: 3. CDR1 LNHDA and CDR2 SQIVND come from the germline V gene (reference sequence). The CDR3 has 14 residues. The CDR3 DNA reads TGTGCCAGTAGTAAGCGGGAGGGCCTCTACGAGCAGTACTTC. Translation: CASSKREGLYEQYF.

V is TRBV7-9 and J is TRBJ1-5; D may be TRBD1 (5 bases). The CDR3 runs to 13 residues. The ends were cut back, 1 base at V and 9 bases at J, with 10 bases in the middle. Germline CDR1 reads SEHNR; CDR2 reads FQNEAQ (reference sequence). The CDR3 reads CASSLGTTGPQHF. CDR3 bases: TGTGCCAGCAGCTTAGGGACAACGGGGCCCCAGCATTTT.

The gene calls are TRBV5-1 and TRBJ2-3; possibly TRBD2 for D (6 bases). The CDR3 consists of 14 residues. Per germline, CDR1 SGHRS and CDR2 YFSETQ. V lost 3 bases to trimming and J lost 4 bases, with 12 bases between them. The CDR3 region is CASSYPGSSDTQYF. The CDR3 coding sequence is TGCGCCAGCAGCTACCCCGGGAGTTCAGATACGCAGTATTTT.

The chain recombines TRBV29-1 with TRBJ1-3; perhaps TRBD1 as D (5 bases). Germline V gene data show CDR1 as SQVTM and CDR2 as ANQGSEA. Trimming took 7 bases from V and 1 from J, leaving 11 bases between them. The CDR3 has 13 amino acids. The CDR3 sequence: CSAGSLSGNTIYF. In nucleotides, the CDR3 is TGCAGCGCAGGGAGTCTTTCTGGAAACACCATATATTTT.

V is TRBV11-3 and J is TRBJ1-1; D unresolved. Trimming took 1 base from V and 4 from J, leaving 7 bases between them. The CDR3 runs 13 residues. Germline V gene sequence: CDR1 SGHNT, CDR2 YENEEA. CDR3: CASSLGRGTEAFF. The CDR3 DNA follows: TGTGCCAGCAGCTTAGGCCGGGGCACTGAAGCTTTCTTT. The full variable domain, rest sourced from reference TRBV11-3 and TRBJ1-1, is EAGVVQSPRYKIIEKKQPVAFWCNPISGHNTLYWYLQNLGQGPELLIRYENEEAVDDSQLPKDRFSAERLKGVDSTLKIQPAELGDSAVYLCASSLGRGTEAFFGQGTRLTVV.

The chain links TRBV28 to TRBJ1-1; D is perhaps TRBD1 (5 bases). The CDR3 has 14 amino acids. Trimming took 3 bases from V and 1 from J, leaving 9 bases between them. Germline CDR1 and CDR2: MDHEN and SYDVKM. The CDR3 coding sequence is TGTGCCAGCAGTTTGACAGAAGCGAACACTGAAGCTTTCTTT. Protein product: CASSLTEANTEAFF. Complete variable domain (other parts from reference TRBV28 and TRBJ1-1): DVKVTQSSRYLVKRTGEKVFLECVQDMDHENMFWYRQDPGLGLRLIYFSYDVKMKEKGDIPEGYSVSREKKERFSLILESASTNQTSMYLCASSLTEANTEAFFGQGTRLTVV.

J is TRBJ1-6 and V is TRBV7-9; D may be TRBD1 (5 bases). V dropped 4 bases and J dropped 4 bases, with 20 bases sitting between them. The germline V gene encodes CDR1 SEHNR and CDR2 FQNEAQ (reference sequence). The CDR3 consists of 18 residues. CDR3 coding DNA: TGTGCCAGCAGCTCGCCCCAGGGCGCCCCCTCTTATAATTCACCCCTCCACTTT. Translated: CASSSPQGAPSYNSPLHF.

The chain joins TRBV19 to TRBJ2-2, with 7 nucleotides matching TRBD2. This CDR3 has 14 amino acids. The trim removed 9 bases at V and 5 bases at J, leaving 9 bases unmatched. From germline, CDR1 is LNHDA and CDR2 SQIVND (reference sequence). The CDR3 DNA follows: TGTGCCAGCCACGAAAGGGGAGGGACCGGGGAGCTGTTTTTT. As protein: CASHERGGTGELFF.